This T cell receptor (beta chain) was sequenced for a study of T-cell memory formation after mild COVID-19 (dated by TCRdb to about 2021). Looking at the study overall: TCR sequence clusters from the two donors were found to be largely donor specific. Longitudinal TCRalpha and TCRbeta repertoire sequencing tracked T-cell clones expanding and contracting after mild COVID-19 in a couple of donors. The cohort comprised two young, previously healthy adult volunteers, one female and one male. The research as a whole found: The study covered only two mild cases, and larger cohorts including severe cases with pre-infection samples were considered necessary. Contracting CD4+ clones were located mainly in the CM and EM memory subsets, whereas CD8+ clones were found to be enriched in EMRA. Some responding clones were found in pre-infection memory, which suggests that pre-existing cross-reactive memory T cells took part in the SARS-CoV-2 response. Whether the second-wave clones peaking on day 37 were SARS-CoV-2 specific was not confirmed. Clones contracting from day 15 to 85 had balanced CD4/CD8 phenotypes, while a second wave expanding from day 15 to 37 was biased towards CD4+.

This clonotype was found a few times. Its antigen remains undetermined. Per-base quality was not reported, and no clone a single base away is much larger than it. The CDR3 contains 16 residues, cysteine and phenylalanine counted. Here the CDR3 DNA is all that survives: 48 bases in frame from base 1. Per the germline V gene, SGHRS is the CDR1 and YFSETQ is the CDR2. Clipping removes 0 bases from V and 0 bases from J, with 3 as the unmatched junction base count. PBMCs were isolated by Ficoll-Paque density gradient centrifugation. These reads were obtained on an Illumina NovaSeq 6000. cDNA libraries for TCRalpha and TCRbeta were prepared by 5'RACE using constant-segment primers, with sample barcodes and unique molecular identifiers added. RNA was extracted from every sample with Trizol reagent. Library amplification was performed in two PCR steps, and a second sample barcode and Illumina TruSeq adapters were introduced in the second step. The libraries were sequenced on an Illumina NovaSeq using 2 x 150 bp paired-end reads. In the authors' own workflow: With migec v1.2.7, reads were demultiplexed and then collapsed into UMI-guided consensus sequences. Using mixcr v2.1.11, the UMI consensuses were aligned to TRA and TRB V and J templates and assembled into clonotypes. Expanded or contracted clonotypes were those called significant by both edgeR and NoisET, with noise models trained on biological replicates. For edgeR calls, the cutoffs were a false discovery rate-adjusted p below 0.01 and a log2 fold-change threshold of 1. As an exploratory analysis of dynamics, max-normalized trajectories of the 1000 most abundant clonotypes were examined with PCA combined with hierarchical clustering. Each responding clone was given a CD4 or CD8 phenotype based on the CD4+ and CD8+ repertoires, which had been sequenced separately. The public reads were reanalyzed by TCRdb: fastp trimming at Q25, MiXCR alignment, in-frame beta chains only. Rows with one shared CDR3 protein collapse into an entry with the most common genes and DNA. For this entry, the V and J calls and clone size follow TCRdb and not the study's own pipeline. The sample includes about 12,000 distinct CDR3 sequences, with more than 12% observed a single time. Around 58% of the sample is taken by the ten largest.

The specimen was PBMCs or a T cell subset sorted from them (not recorded which). The receptor was isolated from a man in his late teens or twenties who had mild COVID-19 (a few samples of this study predate the infection). The sample titles of this study are shuffled in the database, so cell type and time point are left out; the donor was told from shared clones. The receptor chain draws on TRBV5-1 and TRBJ2-5; TRBD2 lines up with 9 middle nucleotides. The CDR3 loop reads CASSLGSGGYQETQYF. DNA sequence: TGCGCCAGCAGCTTGGGTAGCGGGGGTTACCAAGAGACCCAGTACTTC.